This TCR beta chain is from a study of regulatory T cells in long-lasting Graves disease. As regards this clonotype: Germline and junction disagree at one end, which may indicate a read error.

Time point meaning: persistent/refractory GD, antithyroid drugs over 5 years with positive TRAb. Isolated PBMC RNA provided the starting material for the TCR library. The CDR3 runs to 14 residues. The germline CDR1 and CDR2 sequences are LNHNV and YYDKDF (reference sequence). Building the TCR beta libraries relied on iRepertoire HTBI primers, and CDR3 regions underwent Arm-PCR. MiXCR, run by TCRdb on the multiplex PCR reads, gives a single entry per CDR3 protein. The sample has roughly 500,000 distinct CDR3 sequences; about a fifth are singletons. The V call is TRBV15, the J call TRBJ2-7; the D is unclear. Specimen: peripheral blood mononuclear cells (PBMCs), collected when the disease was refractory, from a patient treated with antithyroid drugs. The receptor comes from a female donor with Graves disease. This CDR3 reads CATGPGPFPGEQCF. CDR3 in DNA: TGTGCCACCGGACCGGGCCCCTTTCCGGGCGAGCAGTGCTTC. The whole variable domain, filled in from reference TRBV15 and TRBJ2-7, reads DAMVIQNPRYQVTQFGKPVTLSCSQTLNHNVMYWYQQKSSQAPKLLFHYYDKDFNNEADTPDNFQSRRPNTSFCFLDIRSPGLGDTAMYLCATGPGPFPGEQCFGPGTRLTVT.